This record covers a single TCR beta chain. This clonotype appeared a few times. Its recognized antigen is unknown. The record has no base qualities; no much larger clone is one base away. This specimen comes from a study of glioma-infiltrating T cells (TCRdb year 2016). General notes on the study: Low-grade gliomas were WHO grade II oligodendrogliomas or astrocytomas, and glioblastomas were WHO grade IV tumors sampled at initial rather than recurrent diagnosis. Dexamethasone was administered to glioma patients for six or fewer days before surgery. Blood libraries targeted roughly 4- to 11-fold sequencing coverage of around 950,000 peripheral T cells. The study sequenced TCR alpha- and beta-chain repertoires from glioma tissue, from non-neoplastic brain tissue and from matched peripheral blood mononuclear cells. To gauge divergence between tissue and blood T-cell populations, every tissue-infiltrating repertoire was compared against the peripheral blood repertoire from the same patient. The paired cohort was made up of three low-grade glioma patients, eight primary glioblastoma patients and three non-glioma patients who contributed non-neoplastic brain tissue. Overall study outcomes, separate from this receptor: VJ-independent divergence between tissue and blood was lower than expected in non-neoplastic patients but higher than expected in all gliomas, particularly low-grade gliomas. Patients with low tissue-blood divergence were marked by a signature set of shared blood CDR3 motifs, and this signature set was depleted in highly divergent patients. Very few CDR3 sequences were found to be shared between tissue and blood, and this scarcity was attributed to high CDR3 diversity and limited sampling. Small numbers underpinned the group comparisons: roughly 8 glioblastoma patients, three low-grade glioma patients and three non-neoplastic patients.

Immediately after resection, surgical brain or tumor specimens were cryofrozen in liquid nitrogen, and peripheral blood cells were collected at the same time. TCR alpha and beta CDR3 regions were amplified with the iRepertoire nested amplicon-rescue multiplex PCR (arm-PCR) platform from RNA. One-step reverse transcription and amplification used roughly 95-450 ng of tissue mRNA or PBMC total RNA as input. After bead purification, a secondary multiplex PCR added Illumina adapters, and libraries were gel-purified between 200 and 400 bp. The libraries contained internal 6-nucleotide barcodes that were used for demultiplexing. The libraries were sequenced on an Illumina MiSeq using 2x220 or 2x250 nucleotide paired-end reads. Under the source paper's analysis protocol: Paired reads were merged using FLASH 1.2.11 and were aligned to the GRCh37 human genome using BWA-MEM, after which TRA and TRB reads were extracted. An IMGT-derived reference of cassette sequences and CDR3 motifs, with pseudogenes included, was used for V and J assignment. Three-frame translation of reads was performed, and productive CDR3s were defined as those with a C...FGXG motif and no stop codons. A clonotype was defined as a unique combination of a V-J cassette pair and a CDR3 amino acid sequence. Reads were filtered by Hamming distance, with the threshold set by the sequence error rate of each sample in mapped regions. Starting from the raw public reads, TCRdb applied fastp trimming at Q25, assembled clones with MiXCR and retained in-frame beta chains. Here each entry gathers all rows of one CDR3 protein and keeps the most common genes and DNA. TCRdb assigned the V and J calls; the authors' analysis was not used. The sample yields a few hundred thousand distinct CDR3 sequences; 41% were counted once. The leading ten clones occupy more than 10% of the sample.

The material sequenced was glioma tissue, nonneoplastic brain tissue, or PBMCs (not recorded which). This TCR derives from a human donor with low-grade glioma or glioblastoma, undergoing nonglioma brain surgery, or in good health (not recorded which).

In nucleotides, the sequence is TGTGCCAGCAACCAGGGTGGCTACACCTTC. Its product reads: CASNQGGYTF. In this chain, TRBV2 is recombined with TRBJ1-2; D gene: possibly TRBD1, on 5 matching bases. V lost 7 bases and J lost 7 bases; the stretch between them is 7 bases long. From the germline V gene, CDR1 is SNHLY and CDR2 is FYNNEI. From its cysteine to its phenylalanine, the CDR3 spans 10 amino acids. The retained sequence is limited to the CDR3, 30 bases, with the frame set at the first base.